This is a list of T cell receptor beta chains from one sample in a study of CD4 and CD8 cells across lung adenocarcinoma regions. TCRdb used MiXCR to reprocess the PCR reads, holding one entry per CDR3 protein. Of around 9,700 distinct CDR3 sequences in the sample, 50% to 65% were seen once. The sequenced material came from CD4+ T cells from the center of a lung tumor. The receptors stem from a male donor with lung adenocarcinoma. The CD4 and CD8 labels of this study may be unreliable. The CDR3 runs from the conserved cysteine through the conserved F or W. The D gene is left open where the match is weak. Not every row has a clone size; where given, it reads once, few, many or a size class.

d_call	j_call	clone_size	v_call	cdr3_aa	cdr3_nt
NA	TRBJ2-3	many	TRBV6-1	CASLVSTGTDTQYF	TGTGCCAGCCTGGTGTCTACCGGCACAGATACGCAGTATTTT
NA	TRBJ2-4	NA	TRBV6-2/TRBV6-3	CASSHPGTFAKNIQYF	TGTGCCAGCAGTCACCCAGGGACGTTTGCCAAAAACATTCAGTACTTC
TRBD1	TRBJ2-3	NA	TRBV6-1	CASSGQGRDTDTQYF	TGTGCCAGCAGTGGACAGGGAAGAGATACAGATACGCAGTATTTT
TRBD1	TRBJ2-1	NA	TRBV20-1	CSARVAGGGETQFF	TGCAGTGCTAGAGTGGCAGGGGGCGGAGAGACCCAGTTCTTC
NA	TRBJ2-3	NA	TRBV6-1	CARGDGGGDQETQYF	TGTGCCAGGGGGGACGGGGGCGGGGACCAAGAGACGCAGTATTTC
NA	TRBJ2-5	NA	TRBV10-1	CASSESGDTETQYF	TGCGCCAGCAGTGAGTCCGGGGATACCGAGACCCAGTACTTC
TRBD1	TRBJ2-5	NA	TRBV6-1	CASSRDPGQRMRQYF	TGTGCCAGCAGCCGTGACCCGGGACAGAGGATGCGGCAGTACTTC
TRBD2	TRBJ2-1	NA	TRBV12-3/TRBV12-4	CASSPGTSGNEQFF	TGTGCCAGCAGTCCCGGGACTAGCGGCAATGAGCAGTTCTTC
NA	TRBJ2-1	NA	TRBV6-2/TRBV6-3	CASSSQGYNEQFF	TGTGCCAGCAGTAGCCAGGGGTACAATGAGCAGTTCTTC
NA	TRBJ2-4	NA	TRBV6-1	CARSGRGGNTQYF	TGTGCCCGCAGTGGCAGGGGTGGAAACACCCAGTACTTC
NA	TRBJ2-4	NA	TRBV6-1	CASRGWGGGDKDTQYF	TGTGCCAGCAGGGGGTGGGGGGGCGGGGACAAAGACACCCAGTACTTC
TRBD2	TRBJ2-3	few	TRBV11-2	CASSSRLAGGWGDTQYF	TGTGCCAGCAGCTCGCGACTAGCGGGAGGGTGGGGAGATACGCAGTATTTT
TRBD2	TRBJ2-1	few	TRBV6-1	CASSEAGGHNEQFF	TGTGCCAGCAGTGAAGCGGGAGGGCACAATGAGCAGTTCTTC
NA	TRBJ2-5	few	TRBV5-1	CASRGGSQETQYF	TGCGCCAGCAGGGGGGGATCCCAAGAGACCCAGTACTTC
TRBD1	TRBJ2-5	NA	TRBV6-1	CAGGDRGRDQETQYF	TGTGCCGGCGGTGACAGGGGCCGGGACCAAGAGACCCAGTACTTC
NA	TRBJ2-7	few	TRBV7-2	CASSFFRTDSYEQYF	TGTGCCAGCAGCTTCTTCCGGACAGACTCCTACGAGCAGTACTTC
NA	TRBJ2-1	large	TRBV6-1	CASSESGGYTEQFF	TGTGCCAGCAGTGAGTCCGGGGGATATACTGAGCAGTTCTTC
TRBD2	TRBJ2-3	NA	TRBV7-2	CASSAIGGTSGRRAQYF	TGTGCCAGCAGCGCAATAGGGGGGACTAGCGGGAGAAGAGCGCAGTATTTT
NA	TRBJ2-3	NA	TRBV6-1	CGSGEWQWAKNTQYF	TGTGGCAGCGGCGAGTGGCAGTGGGCAAAAAACACGCAGTATTTC
TRBD1	TRBJ2-3	NA	TRBV27	CASRDRATDTQYF	TGTGCCAGTAGGGACAGGGCGACAGATACGCAGTATTTT
NA	TRBJ1-1	few	TRBV12-3/TRBV12-4	CASSGGFEAFF	TGTGCCAGCAGTGGAGGGTTTGAAGCTTTCTTT
TRBD1	TRBJ1-2	NA	TRBV7-6	CASSPRKAGTGLGVGYGYTF	TGTGCCAGCAGCCCACGGAAAGCCGGGACAGGGTTAGGAGTTGGCTATGGCTACACCTTC
TRBD2	TRBJ2-4	NA	TRBV7-2	CASSNGGAALTDIQYF	TGTGCCAGCAGCAACGGGGGGGCCGCATTAACAGATATTCAGTACTTC
NA	TRBJ2-4	NA	TRBV6-5	CASSLTSGREIQYF	TGTGCCAGCAGTTTAACTAGTGGCCGGGAGATTCAGTACTTC
NA	TRBJ2-7	NA	TRBV27	CASSLGGDEQYF	TGTGCCAGCAGCCTAGGCGGGGACGAGCAGTACTTC
NA	TRBJ2-7	NA	TRBV6-1	CASTSARVAGLSSTNTQYF	TGTGCCAGCACCTCCGCGCGAGTCGCGGGGCTGTCAAGCACAAATACGCAGTACTTC
NA	TRBJ2-6	large	TRBV6-1	CASSEGGSGANVLTF	TGTGCCAGCAGTGAAGGGGGGTCTGGGGCCAACGTCCTGACTTTC
NA	TRBJ1-2	large	TRBV27	CASSLRGLGGYGYTF	TGTGCCAGCAGTCTTCGGGGATTAGGGGGCTATGGCTACACCTTC
NA	TRBJ1-2	once	TRBV4-2	CASSQEKGAGYGYTF	TGTGCCAGCAGCCAAGAGAAAGGGGCTGGCTATGGCTACACCTTC
TRBD2	TRBJ2-3	NA	TRBV7-3	CASSLGLDGDTQYF	TGTGCCAGCAGCTTGGGACTAGATGGCGATACGCAGTATTTT
TRBD1	TRBJ2-1	NA	TRBV6-1	CASSPSTGGTQFF	TGTGCCAGCAGTCCAAGTACAGGGGGGACCCAGTTCTTC
NA	TRBJ2-2	NA	TRBV6-1	CASSAITRELFF	TGTGCCAGCAGTGCCATCACAAGGGAGCTGTTTTTT
NA	TRBJ2-5	NA	TRBV10-1	CGRGEGGLGQETQYF	TGCGGCAGGGGGGAAGGGGGACTTGGCCAAGAGACGCAGTACTTT
TRBD1	TRBJ2-5	medium-sized	TRBV6-1	CASSEGTGGAWEQYF	TGTGCCAGCAGTGAGGGGACAGGGGGCGCGTGGGAGCAGTACTTC
TRBD1	TRBJ2-1	once	TRBV12-3/TRBV12-4	CASSARRDRANEQFF	TGTGCCAGCAGTGCGCGCCGGGACAGGGCCAATGAGCAGTTCTTC
NA	TRBJ1-1	NA	TRBV6-1	CASSDQVRTEAFF	TGTGCCAGCAGTGATCAGGTACGCACTGAAGCTTTCTTT
TRBD1	TRBJ1-2	many	TRBV27	CATQGGRGGYTF	TGTGCCACCCAGGGGGGTAGGGGTGGCTACACCTTC
NA	TRBJ2-7	few	TRBV6-5	CASITGTSNSYEQYF	TGTGCCAGCATTACCGGGACCTCCAACTCCTACGAGCAGTACTTC